The next 24 T cell receptor beta chains were all read from a single sample in a study of immune heterogeneity within non-small cell lung tumors. Amplifying TCR beta CDR3 involved multiplex PCR carried out with 32 V and 13 J primers. TCRdb itself ran the multiplex PCR reads through MiXCR, one entry per CDR3 protein. The table has 2,500 or so distinct CDR3 sequences, 25% to 30% seen once. The template consisted of bulk tumor genomic DNA, with approximately 630 ng used per sample. Several spatially distant biopsies were obtained per primary tumor intraoperatively. Their non-small cell lung cancer was newly diagnosed and untreated, and the patients underwent curative surgery. The sample was lung tumor tissue. The receptors derive from a man in his sixties with non-small cell lung cancer.

As concerns this clonotype: It may be a read error: a sequence one base away is much more abundant. This chain links TRBV4-1 with TRBJ1-5; a weak D match, TRBD1 (5 bases). The V gene lost 3 bases and the J gene lost 6 bases, with 15 bases spanning the gap. The CDR3 runs to 15 residues. Germline CDR1 MGHRA, CDR2 YSYEKL. The CDR3 region is CASSQSKGEGQPQHF. The DNA of the CDR3 is TGCGCCAGCAGCCAGTCAAAAGGGGAAGGTCAGCCCCAGCATTTT.

This clonotype qualifies as large. The V call is TRBV28, the J call TRBJ2-7; D call uncertain. This CDR3 has 14 amino acids. Germline CDR1 MDHEN, CDR2 SYDVKM. Deletions cut 3 bases from V and 3 bases from J, with 12 bases between. CDR3 nucleotides: TGTGCCAGCAGTTTCGTGGGCCAGGACTACGAGCAGTACTTC. Translated: CASSFVGQDYEQYF.

By share, this clonotype counts as medium-sized. The J gene is TRBJ2-3, the V gene TRBV15; D not resolved. The length of the CDR3 is 15 residues. V was shortened by 8 bases and J by 2 bases, with 17 bases between the two germline ends. CDR1 is LNHNV and CDR2 is YYDKDF in the germline V gene (reference sequence). CDR3 sequence (DNA): TGTGCCACCCAGAGGTCCGCAGGCGCCACAGATACGCAGTATTTT. Residues: CATQRSAGATDTQYF.

This clonotype counts as large. CDR3 in amino acids: CATSRGTGANTIYF. CDR3 nucleotides: TGTGCCACCAGCAGAGGGACAGGGGCGAACACCATATATTTT. The V and J genes are TRBV15 and TRBJ1-3, with 9 positions matching TRBD1. V was clipped by 1 base and J by 7 bases; unmatched bases: 2. CDR3 length equals 14 residues. From germline, CDR1 is LNHNV and CDR2 YYDKDF (reference sequence). Combining the CDR3 with reference TRBV15 and TRBJ1-3 gives the whole variable domain DAMVIQNPRYQVTQFGKPVTLSCSQTLNHNVMYWYQQKSSQAPKLLFHYYDKDFNNEADTPDNFQSRRPNTSFCFLDIRSPGLGDTAMYLCATSRGTGANTIYFGEGSWLTVV.

This clonotype is medium-sized in the sample. The chain links TRBV18 to TRBJ2-6; D possibly corresponds to TRBD1 (6 bases). CDR3 length equals 17 residues. Per germline, CDR1 KGHSH and CDR2 LQKENI. The V and J ends lost 4 bases and 2 bases respectively, with 15 bases between them. This chain's CDR3 is CASSLTSPGAGANVLTF. The CDR3 DNA reads as TGTGCCAGCTCACTCACCTCCCCAGGGGCTGGGGCCAACGTCCTGACTTTC.

In its sample, this clonotype is medium-sized. The V call is TRBV12-3 or TRBV12-4, the J call TRBJ2-3; D ambiguous. V lost 5 bases to trimming and J lost 5 bases, with 11 bases between them. This CDR3 comprises 13 residues. CDR3 coding DNA: TGTGCCAGCAGTACCCGTACACTAGATACGCAGTATTTT. Translation: CASSTRTLDTQYF.

This clonotype is medium-sized in the sample. The J gene is TRBJ2-3, the V gene TRBV19; perhaps TRBD2 as D (5 bases). The V end was cut by 3 bases, the J end by 5 bases, with 9 bases between. CDR1 is LNHDA, CDR2 SQIVND, per germline (reference sequence). The CDR3 has 13 amino acids. CDR3 in amino acids: CASSMRAEDTQYF. CDR3 nucleotides: TGTGCCAGTAGTATGCGGGCAGAAGATACGCAGTATTTT.

This clonotype is deemed medium-sized (0.01 to 0.1%). V is TRBV15 and J is TRBJ2-6; perhaps TRBD2 as D (5 bases). The V gene's germline CDR1 is LNHNV and CDR2 YYDKDF (reference sequence). The CDR3 runs to 18 residues. Trimming pared 6 bases from V and 0 bases from J, leaving 18 bases between. In nucleotides, the CDR3 is TGTGCCACCAGGGAAACTAGAGAGTTCAGCTCTGGGGCCAACGTCCTGACTTTC. Translation: CATRETREFSSGANVLTF.

In the case of this clonotype: Just one base apart from a much larger clone, this may be a read error. The CDR3 reads CSARAFNEQFF. CDR3 DNA: TGCAGTGCTAGAGCTTTCAATGAGCAGTTCTTC. This chain links TRBV20-1 with TRBJ2-1; D is uncertain. V shed 1 base and J shed 6 bases, with 4 bases lying between them. The CDR3 consists of 11 residues. Germline CDR1 DFQATT, CDR2 SNEGSKA (reference sequence).

This clonotype is judged medium-sized. The V gene is TRBV28, the J gene TRBJ2-1, with 11 bases matching TRBD2. The CDR3 extends over 16 amino acids. J was trimmed by 8 bases and V by 1 base; bases with no gene match: 7. Germline V CDR1 and CDR2: MDHEN, SYDVKM. CDR3 sequence reads: CASSLSSTSGRYEQFF. CDR3 nucleotide sequence: TGTGCCAGCAGTTTATCTAGCACTAGCGGGAGATATGAGCAGTTCTTC.

The chain recombines TRBV5-1 with TRBJ2-2; D is unresolved. Trimming pared 1 base from V and 2 bases from J, leaving 6 bases between. Germline V CDR1 and CDR2: SGHRS, YFSETQ. The CDR3 has 14 amino acids. The DNA for the CDR3 is TGCGCCAGCAGCTTGACTGTTAACACCGGGGAGCTGTTTTTT. Protein: CASSLTVNTGELFF.

The chain joins TRBV5-1 to TRBJ1-1; no firm D call. Germline CDR1 is SGHRS and CDR2 is YFSETQ. This CDR3 is 15 amino acids long. With 3 bases removed from V and 4 bases from J, the gap between germline ends came to 16 bases. The CDR3 protein is CASSSGVGGVTEAFF. The CDR3 DNA follows: TGCGCCAGCAGCTCTGGTGTAGGAGGAGTCACTGAAGCTTTCTTT.

This clonotype is labeled medium-sized (0.01 to 0.1%). The chain links TRBV7-3 to TRBJ2-2; 10 bases map to TRBD1. This CDR3 has 14 amino acids. J gave up 6 bases and V 4 bases, and 2 bases lay outside the gene matches. In germline, CDR1 is SGHTA, CDR2 FQGTGA. The DNA of the CDR3 is TGTGCCAGCAGCTCCGACAGGGGGCCCGGGGAGCTGTTTTTT. It is translated as CASSSDRGPGELFF. Based on the CDR3 plus reference TRBV7-3 and TRBJ2-2, the full variable domain is GAGVSQTPSNKVTEKGKYVELRCDPISGHTALYWYRQSLGQGPEFLIYFQGTGAADDSGLPNDRFFAVRPEGSVSTLKIQRTERGDSAVYLCASSSDRGPGELFFGEGSRLTVL.

This clonotype is medium-sized within its sample. The chain links TRBV7-2 to TRBJ1-3; perhaps TRBD1 as D (6 bases). V was trimmed by 5 bases and J by 2 bases, leaving 16 bases between them. Germline V CDR1 and CDR2: SGHTA, FQGNSA. The CDR3 is made up of 16 amino acids. The DNA for the CDR3 is TGTGCCAGCAGCATTGAAACAGGGTTCGCTGGAAACACCATATATTTT. It translates to CASSIETGFAGNTIYF.

This clonotype appeared a few times. The chain is built from TRBV6-1 and TRBJ2-5; the D is unclear. CDR3 length: 12 amino acids. Germline CDR1 MNHNS, CDR2 SASEGT. Between the trimmed V and J ends, which lost 0 bases and 4 bases, there was a span of 3 bases. The CDR3 bases are TGTGCCAGCAGTGAAGCGGGAGAGACCCAGTACTTC. Translated: CASSEAGETQYF.

This clonotype ranks as medium-sized. This sequence joins TRBV7-8 and TRBJ1-5; 9 positions agree with TRBD1. The germline V gene has CDR1 SGHVS and CDR2 FQNEAQ. After removal of 1 base from V and 4 bases from J, the junction contained 17 bases not matched to a gene. CDR3 length: 20 residues. CDR3 in DNA: TGTGCCAGCAGCTTAGTAGCCTCGGGACAGGGAACCATTGGTAATCAGCCCCAGCATTTT. Its protein product is CASSLVASGQGTIGNQPQHF.

This clonotype is medium-sized (0.01 to 0.1%) by share. The V and J genes are TRBV4-1 and TRBJ2-2; 9 nucleotides align to TRBD1. V dropped 3 bases and J dropped 3; count of bases not matched to a gene: 2. Germline-derived CDR1 and CDR2 are MGHRA and YSYEKL. The CDR3 runs 15 residues. The DNA for the CDR3 is TGCGCCAGCAGCCAGGGGGACAGGGACACCGGGGAGCTGTTTTTT. Protein: CASSQGDRDTGELFF.

With respect to this clonotype: This sequence may be a read error, since a much larger clone differs from it by one base. The rearrangement uses TRBV25-1 and TRBJ1-2; tentatively, D is TRBD1 (6 bases). From germline, CDR1 is MGHDK and CDR2 SYGVNS. This CDR3 comprises 13 residues. V lost 4 bases to trimming and J lost 8 bases, with 14 bases between them. The CDR3 DNA reads TGTGCCAGCAGTGGAGGGACATGGTACGGCTACACCTTC. Amino acids: CASSGGTWYGYTF.

The count of this clonotype is one. The J gene is TRBJ1-4, the V gene TRBV12-3 or TRBV12-4; no firm D call. Between the trimmed V and J ends, which lost 6 bases and 11 bases, there was a span of 16 bases. The CDR3 has 13 residues. CDR3: CASSPVCSGKLFF. CDR3 nucleotide sequence: TGTGCCAGCAGCCCAGTCTGCTCCGGTAAACTGTTTTTT.

This clonotype was counted only a few times. With a much larger clone just one base away, this may be a read error. V usage is TRBV20-1 and J usage is TRBJ2-3, with D maybe TRBD2 (6 bases). Germline CDR1 reads DFQATT; CDR2 reads SNEGSKA (reference sequence). Trimming cost V 3 bases and J 2 bases, with 18 bases left between them. The CDR3 length is 16 residues. This chain's CDR3 is CSASAPTRWDTDTQYF. CDR3 bases: TGCAGTGCTAGTGCCCCGACTAGATGGGACACAGATACGCAGTATTTT.

Judged by abundance, this clonotype is medium-sized (0.01 to 0.1%). The V and J genes are TRBV28 and TRBJ2-1; 11 nucleotides align to TRBD2. Germline trimming cut 7 bases from V and 1 base from J; bases unmatched to any gene: 0. The germline V gene encodes CDR1 MDHEN and CDR2 SYDVKM. The CDR3 runs to 14 residues. The CDR3 nucleotides read TGTGCCAGCACTAGCGGGAGGTCCTACAATGAGCAGTTCTTC. Translated: CASTSGRSYNEQFF.

This clonotype showed up just a few times. The chain carries TRBV7-3 and TRBJ2-7; the match to TRBD2 covers 7 bases. V was clipped by 4 bases and J by 0 bases; unmatched bases: 6. Germline lookup yields CDR1 SGHTA and CDR2 FQGTGA. CDR3 size: 15 residues. The CDR3 nucleotides are TGTGCCAGCAGCTCTTTTGGCGGGAGCTCCTACGAGCAGTACTTC. This gives the protein CASSSFGGSSYEQYF.

Note on this clonotype: A read error is possible here, since a much larger clone lies one base away. The genes are TRBV5-1 and TRBJ2-1; 8 nucleotides match TRBD2. Germline V gives CDR1 SGHRS, CDR2 YFSETQ. This CDR3 region has 14 residues. In DNA, the CDR3 is TGCGCCATCAGCTTTAGCGGGGCCTACAATGAGCAGTTCTTC. Translated: CAISFSGAYNEQFF. Complete variable domain (other parts from reference TRBV5-1 and TRBJ2-1): KAGVTQTPRYLIKTRGQQVTLSCSPISGHRSVSWYQQTPGQGLQFLFEYFSETQRNKGNFPGRFSGRQFSNSRSEMNVSTLELGDSALYLCAISFSGAYNEQFFGPGTRLTVL.

By proportion, this clonotype is medium-sized (0.01 to 0.1%). The chain links TRBV19 to TRBJ2-5, with a weak D call TRBD2 (5 bases). The germline CDR1 and CDR2 sequences are LNHDA and SQIVND (reference sequence). V was trimmed by 5 bases and J by 3 bases, leaving 16 bases between them. CDR3 length: 15 residues. For the CDR3, the DNA is TGTGCCAGTAGTGACTCTAAGGGAGAGGAAGAGACCCAGTACTTC. Its translation: CASSDSKGEEETQYF.